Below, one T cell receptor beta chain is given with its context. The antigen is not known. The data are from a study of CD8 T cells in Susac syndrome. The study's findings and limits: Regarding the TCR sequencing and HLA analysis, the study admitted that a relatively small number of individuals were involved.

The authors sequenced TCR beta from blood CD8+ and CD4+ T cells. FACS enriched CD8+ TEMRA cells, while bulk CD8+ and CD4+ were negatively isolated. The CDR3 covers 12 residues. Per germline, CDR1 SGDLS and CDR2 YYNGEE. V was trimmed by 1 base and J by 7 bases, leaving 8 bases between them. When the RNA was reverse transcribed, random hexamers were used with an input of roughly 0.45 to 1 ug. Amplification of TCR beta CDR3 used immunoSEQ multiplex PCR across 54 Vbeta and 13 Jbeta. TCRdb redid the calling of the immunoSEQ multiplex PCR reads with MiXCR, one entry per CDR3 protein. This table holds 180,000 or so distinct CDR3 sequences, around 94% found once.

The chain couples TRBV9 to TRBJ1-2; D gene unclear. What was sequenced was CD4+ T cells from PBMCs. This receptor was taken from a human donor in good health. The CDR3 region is CASSVSTRGYTF. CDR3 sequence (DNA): TGTGCCAGCAGCGTATCAACGCGTGGCTACACCTTC.